These 15 T cell receptor beta chains were all obtained from the same sample, sequenced in a study of Graves' ophthalmopathy and Graves' hyperthyroidism. Amplified TCR beta CDR3 regions were obtained using RNA transcripts as template. An initial RT-PCR round employing HTBI primers preceded a second-round multiplex PCR. TCRdb re-analysed the multiplex PCR reads in MiXCR, keeping a single row per CDR3 protein. This table has hundreds of thousands of distinct CDR3 sequences, under 25% appearing once. Material: peripheral blood. All receptors come from a young woman with stable Graves' hyperthyroidism.

This rearrangement joins TRBV27 to TRBJ2-7; a possible D gene is TRBD2 (6 bases). V lost 5 bases and J lost 3, with 17 bases in between. Germline V lookup: CDR1 MNHEY, CDR2 SMNVEV (reference sequence). The length of the CDR3 is 15 residues. CDR3 region: CASSQPGLKIYEQYF. CDR3 DNA sequence: TGTGCCAGCAGTCAACCGGGACTCAAAATCTACGAGCAGTACTTC.

As regards this clonotype: This may arise from a read error, as a much more abundant clone is one base away. V and J are TRBV20-1 and TRBJ1-2, with TRBD1 identical over 7 bases. The germline CDR1 and CDR2 sequences are DFQATT and SNEGSKA (reference sequence). This CDR3 spans 12 amino acids. The CDR3 spells CSPQTGNYGYSF. In DNA form, the CDR3 reads TGCAGTCCGCAGACAGGGAACTATGGCTACAGCTTC.

This clonotype was recorded many times. The chain recombines TRBV19 with TRBJ1-1, with 10 bases lining up with TRBD1. The CDR3 runs 15 residues. CDR1 LNHDA and CDR2 SQIVND come from the germline V gene (reference sequence). Germline trimming cut 4 bases from V and 5 bases from J; bases unmatched to any gene: 7. CDR3 in DNA: TGTGCCAGTAGTACCCAGGGACAGGGGCGGACTGAAGCTTTCTTT. It codes for CASSTQGQGRTEAFF. Drawing the rest from reference TRBV19 and TRBJ1-1, the complete variable domain is DGGITQSPKYLFRKEGQNVTLSCEQNLNHDAMYWYRQDPGQGLRLIYYSQIVNDFQKGDIAEGYSVSREKKESFPLTVTSAQKNPTAFYLCASSTQGQGRTEAFFGQGTRLTVV.

The V gene is TRBV27, the J gene TRBJ2-4; 10 bases match TRBD1. Germline CDR1 is MNHEY and CDR2 is SMNVEV (reference sequence). The CDR3 runs to 21 residues. V was clipped by 0 bases and J by 13 bases; unmatched bases: 27. CDR3 residues: CASSLSGPRGDHPGQGKIQYF. CDR3 DNA sequence: TGTGCCAGCAGTTTATCGGGTCCTCGGGGAGATCATCCGGGACAGGGGAAAATACAGTACTTC.

This clonotype has a count of ten or more. V is TRBV7-8 and J is TRBJ2-4; D is uncertain. Germline lookup yields CDR1 SGHVS and CDR2 FQNEAQ. The V gene lost 1 base and the J gene lost 6 bases, with 10 bases spanning the gap. The CDR3 totals 14 residues. CDR3 nucleotide sequence: TGTGCCAGCAGCTTAGTACCCGATTCAAACATTCAGTACTTC. Its protein product is CASSLVPDSNIQYF.

There are many counts of this clonotype. The chain employs TRBV20-1 and TRBJ2-4, with 7 bases matching TRBD1. CDR3 length equals 15 residues. Germline V gene sequence: CDR1 DFQATT, CDR2 SNEGSKA (reference sequence). V lost 5 bases to trimming and J lost 0 bases; unmatched junction nucleotides: 7. CDR3 DNA sequence: TGCAGTGCTGGGGGACAGTTCCTAGCCAAAAACATTCAGTACTTC. This sequence encodes CSAGGQFLAKNIQYF.

This clonotype was counted at least ten times. The chain links TRBV11-2 to TRBJ1-2; D is unclear. The CDR3 runs 12 residues. With 2 bases removed from V and 4 bases from J, the gap between germline ends came to 5 bases. Per the germline V gene, CDR1 is SGHAT and CDR2 is FQNNGV. CDR3: CASSLNGYGYTF. CDR3 DNA sequence: TGTGCCAGCAGCTTAAATGGCTATGGCTACACCTTC.

This clonotype has a count of ten or more. A much bigger clone sits one base away, suggesting this may be a read error. This rearrangement joins TRBV15 to TRBJ1-6; 8 positions match TRBD1. V was pared by 1 base and J by 8 bases, with 7 bases of the junction left unmatched. The CDR3 sequence is 16 residues long. The germline gives CDR1 LNHNV, CDR2 YYDKDF (reference sequence). The chain's CDR3 is CATSRARRQGHSPLHF. CDR3 nucleotides: TGTGCCACCAGCAGAGCTCGCCGACAGGGGCATTCACCCCTCCACTTT.

This clonotype was detected only a few times. The V and J genes are TRBV18 and TRBJ2-7; weak D call: TRBD1 (5 bases). The CDR3 totals 16 residues. Germline CDR1 and CDR2: KGHSH and LQKENI. Trimming took off 3 bases at V and 4 bases at J, with 19 bases between the two ends. The CDR3 spells CASSPSVLARAYEQYF. The CDR3 DNA reads TGTGCCAGCTCACCTTCAGTCCTGGCCAGGGCTTACGAGCAGTACTTC. The entire variable domain, with the rest obtained from reference TRBV18 and TRBJ2-7, is as follows: NAGVMQNPRHLVRRRGQEARLRCSPMKGHSHVYWYRQLPEEGLKFMVYLQKENIIDESGMPKERFSAEFPKEGPSILRIQQVVRGDSAAYFCASSPSVLARAYEQYFGPGTRLTVT.

This clonotype was detected a few times. The rearrangement links TRBV7-3 to TRBJ2-7; D is unresolved. Deletions cut 2 bases from V and 2 bases from J, with 16 bases between. The CDR3 length is 16 residues. CDR1 SGHTA and CDR2 FQGTGA come from the germline V gene. The CDR3 region is CASSLLPPRAPYEQYF. In DNA, the CDR3 is TGTGCCAGCAGCTTACTTCCTCCCCGGGCTCCCTACGAGCAGTACTTC.

This clonotype was observed at least ten times. The gene calls are TRBV5-1 and TRBJ2-7, with a weak D call TRBD1 (6 bases). The V gene's germline CDR1 is SGHRS and CDR2 YFSETQ. Deletions cut 4 bases from V and 0 bases from J, with 11 bases between. The CDR3 is 14 amino acids. CDR3 sequence: CASSLDRLSYEQYF. The CDR3 nucleotides are TGCGCCAGCAGCCTGGACAGACTCTCCTACGAGCAGTACTTC. The full variable domain, with the rest looked up from reference TRBV5-1 and TRBJ2-7, is KAGVTQTPRYLIKTRGQQVTLSCSPISGHRSVSWYQQTPGQGLQFLFEYFSETQRNKGNFPGRFSGRQFSNSRSEMNVSTLELGDSALYLCASSLDRLSYEQYFGPGTRLTVT.

This clonotype has at least ten counts. The chain uses TRBV6-2 or TRBV6-3 and TRBJ2-7; D not resolved. The CDR3 is 12 amino acids. CDR1 and CDR2 (germline): MNHEY, SVGEGT. V was cut by 6 bases and J by 0 bases, with 6 bases left in between. As DNA, the CDR3 is TGTGCCAGCAGCTACGACTCCTACGAGCAGTACTTC. Its protein product is CASSYDSYEQYF.

As to this clonotype: At one boundary the junction diverges from the germline segment, which might be a read error. The chain carries TRBV10-2 and TRBJ2-4; D not certain. The V gene's germline CDR1 is WSHSY and CDR2 SAAADI. CDR3 length equals 12 residues. The CDR3 DNA follows: TGCGCCAGCAGTGAAGCCAACGGCATTAAGTACTTC. Its translation is CASSEANGIKYF.

This clonotype was picked up many times. This chain links TRBV27 with TRBJ1-1, with a possible D match to TRBD1 (5 bases). V was shortened by 2 bases and J by 3 bases, with 10 bases between the two germline ends. CDR1 and CDR2 (germline): MNHEY, SMNVEV (reference sequence). The CDR3 is 14 residues long. DNA of the CDR3: TGTGCCAGCAGTTTAAAGGGGCGACACACTGAAGCTTTCTTT. Translation: CASSLKGRHTEAFF.

Notes on this clonotype: A junction end diverges from the germline sequence, so it may reflect a read error. This chain links TRBV4-1 with TRBJ1-1; D ambiguous. Germline assignment: CDR1 MGHRA and CDR2 YSYEKL. This CDR3 region has 13 residues. Written as DNA, the CDR3 is TGCACCAGCAGCCACGTTATGACCCCTGAAGCTTTCTTT. This sequence encodes CTSSHVMTPEAFF.